This T cell receptor beta chain was identified in a study of blood T cell repertoires in COVID-19. Overall study context: Acute-phase and convalescent COVID-19 samples originated in the United States, Italy and Spain. T cells, B-cell-depleted T cells, or PBMCs provided the cDNA or gDNA that served as material.

Profiled with immunoSEQ multiplex PCR; TCRdb holds only in-frame clones, not every one. Altogether about 73,000 clones are present, roughly 87% being singletons, with the ten largest covering approximately 10%. Comment on this clone: Compared with germline, one end of the junction differs, possibly owing to a read error.

Germline V gene lookup returns CDR1 MNHEY and CDR2 SMNVEV (reference sequence). The CDR3 is 13 residues long. The source of this sequence is a man older than 75 with acute or convalescent COVID-19. The chain uses TRBV27 and TRBJ2-1, with 15 positions matching TRBD2. Sequenced: peripheral blood. CDR3 coding DNA: TGTGCCAGCAGGGGGGGACTAGCGGGAGGCAAGATCTTC. This encodes CASRGGLAGGKIF.